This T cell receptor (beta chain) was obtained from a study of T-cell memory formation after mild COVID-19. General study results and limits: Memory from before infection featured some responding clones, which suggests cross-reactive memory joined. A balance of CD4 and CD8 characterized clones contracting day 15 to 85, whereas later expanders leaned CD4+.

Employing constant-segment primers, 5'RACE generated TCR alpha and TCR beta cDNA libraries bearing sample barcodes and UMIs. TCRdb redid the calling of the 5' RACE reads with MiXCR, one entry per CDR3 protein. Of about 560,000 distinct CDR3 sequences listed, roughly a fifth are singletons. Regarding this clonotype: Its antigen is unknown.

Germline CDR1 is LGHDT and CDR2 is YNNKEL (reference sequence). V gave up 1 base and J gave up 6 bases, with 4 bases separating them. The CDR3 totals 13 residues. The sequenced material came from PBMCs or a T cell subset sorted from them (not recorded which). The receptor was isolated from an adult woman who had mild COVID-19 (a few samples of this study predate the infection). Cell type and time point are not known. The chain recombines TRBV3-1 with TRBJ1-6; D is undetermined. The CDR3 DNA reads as TGTGCCAGCAGCCAAGCTTCTAATTCACCCCTCCACTTT. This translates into CASSQASNSPLHF.